This T cell receptor beta chain originates from a study of identifying expanded T cells in peripheral blood. TCRdb keeps only in-frame clones here, not all; method: immunoSEQ multiplex PCR. The table includes about 52,000 clones, roughly 82% detected once. Whole-study findings and limits: Over around two and four weeks, about 17 and 20 clones changed, versus approximately 1.2 between replicates.

This clone was detected once. What it binds is unknown. J lost 3 bases, V lost 3 bases, and 1 base had no gene match. Germline V gene sequence: CDR1 SGHTA, CDR2 FQGNSA. The CDR3 covers 13 residues. The chain links TRBV7-2 to TRBJ2-5, with 7 bases matching TRBD2. The source is a person aged 18-70 years in good health. The sequenced sample was blood. The CDR3 DNA sequence: TGTGCCAGCAGCTTTGCGGGAGAAGAGACCCAGTACTTC. Translating gives CASSFAGEETQYF.